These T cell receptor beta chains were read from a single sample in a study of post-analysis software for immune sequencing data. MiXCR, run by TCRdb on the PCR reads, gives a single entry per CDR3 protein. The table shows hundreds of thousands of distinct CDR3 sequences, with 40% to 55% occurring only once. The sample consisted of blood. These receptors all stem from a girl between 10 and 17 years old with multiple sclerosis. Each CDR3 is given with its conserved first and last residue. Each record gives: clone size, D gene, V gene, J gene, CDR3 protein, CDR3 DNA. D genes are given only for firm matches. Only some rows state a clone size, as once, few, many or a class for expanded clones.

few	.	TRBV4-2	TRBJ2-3	CASSQDPAATDTQYF	TGTGCCAGCAGCCAAGATCCAGCGGCCACAGATACGCAGTATTTT
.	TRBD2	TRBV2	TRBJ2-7	CATLLAVEQYF	TGTGCCACCCTACTAGCGGTGGAGCAGTACTTC
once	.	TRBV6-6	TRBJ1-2	CASSYSGRVDGYTF	TGTGCCAGCAGTTACTCGGGCAGGGTTGATGGCTACACCTTC
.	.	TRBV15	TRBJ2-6	CATSIPLSGANVLTF	TGTGCCACCAGCATACCTTTGTCTGGGGCCAACGTCCTGACTTTC
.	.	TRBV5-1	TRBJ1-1	CASRKDLMNTEAFF	TGCGCCAGCCGGAAAGATCTCATGAACACTGAAGCTTTCTTT
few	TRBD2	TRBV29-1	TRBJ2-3	CSVTTSGSTDTQYF	TGCAGCGTCACTACTAGCGGGAGCACAGATACGCAGTATTTT
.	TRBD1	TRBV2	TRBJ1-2	CASSEAGTGSYGYTF	TGTGCCAGCAGTGAGGCCGGGACAGGGAGTTATGGCTACACCTTC
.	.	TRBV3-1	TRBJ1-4	CASSPLLGGPNEKLFF	TGTGCCAGCAGCCCCCTGTTGGGCGGTCCTAATGAAAAACTGTTTTTT
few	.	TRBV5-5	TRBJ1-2	CASKLNIGEAYGYTF	TGTGCCAGCAAGCTCAATATAGGGGAGGCCTATGGCTACACCTTC
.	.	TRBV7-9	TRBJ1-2	CASSPSNSDGYTF	TGTGCCAGCAGCCCCAGTAACTCAGATGGCTACACCTTC
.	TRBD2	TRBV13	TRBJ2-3	CASSLQLAGIEGDTQYF	TGTGCCAGCAGCCTCCAACTAGCGGGAATAGAGGGAGATACGCAGTATTTT
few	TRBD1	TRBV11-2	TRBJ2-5	CASRTGTGRQETQYF	TGTGCCAGCAGAACCGGGACAGGAAGACAAGAGACCCAGTACTTC
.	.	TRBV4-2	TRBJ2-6	CASSQDRRGSGANVLTF	TGTGCCAGCAGCCAAGATAGAAGAGGGTCTGGGGCCAACGTCCTGACTTTC
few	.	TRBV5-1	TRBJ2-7	CASAGGYEQYF	TGCGCCAGCGCCGGAGGCTACGAGCAGTACTTC
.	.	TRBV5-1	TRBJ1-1	CASSLATDGGNTEAFF	TGCGCCAGCAGCTTGGCAACGGACGGGGGTAACACTGAAGCTTTCTTT
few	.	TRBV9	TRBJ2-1	CASSVGAGALGNEQFF	TGTGCCAGCAGCGTAGGGGCGGGCGCACTGGGCAATGAGCAGTTCTTC
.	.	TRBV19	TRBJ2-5	CASSPSTARTQYF	TGTGCCAGTAGTCCTTCGACAGCGCGGACCCAGTACTTC
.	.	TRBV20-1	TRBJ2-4	CSARRRVLAKNIQYF	TGCAGTGCTAGAAGGAGGGTACTAGCCAAAAACATTCAGTACTTC
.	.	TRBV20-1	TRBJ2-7	CSAGRQDTYEQYF	TGCAGCGCCGGCCGTCAGGATACCTACGAGCAGTACTTC
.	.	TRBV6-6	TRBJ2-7	CATLVSPTYEQYF	TGTGCCACCCTGGTCAGCCCCACCTACGAGCAGTACTTC
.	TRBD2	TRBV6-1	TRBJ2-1	CASSEALPGTSGIKNEQFF	TGTGCCAGCAGTGAAGCCCTACCGGGGACTAGCGGGATTAAAAATGAGCAGTTCTTC
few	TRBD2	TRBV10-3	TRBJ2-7	CAISLTSGTPDPNGQYF	TGTGCCATCAGTTTGACTAGCGGGACTCCAGACCCAAACGGGCAGTACTTC
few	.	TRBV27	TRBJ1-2	CASSPHGTEYGYTF	TGTGCCAGCAGTCCCCACGGGACGGAGTATGGCTACACCTTC
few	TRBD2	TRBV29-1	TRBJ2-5	CSVELGDPGTSGRIEETQYF	TGCAGCGTTGAACTAGGGGATCCCGGGACTAGCGGGAGAATTGAAGAGACCCAGTACTTC
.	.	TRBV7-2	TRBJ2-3	CASSHRTGTDTQYF	TGTGCCAGCAGTCATAGAACAGGAACAGATACGCAGTATTTT
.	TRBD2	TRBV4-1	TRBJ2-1	CASSQVLRGLASFLGNEQFF	TGCGCCAGCAGCCAAGTGCTCCGTGGACTAGCCTCTTTTCTAGGAAATGAGCAGTTCTTC
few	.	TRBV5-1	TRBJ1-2	CASSFGGDDGYTF	TGCGCCAGCAGCTTTGGCGGGGACGACGGCTACACCTTC
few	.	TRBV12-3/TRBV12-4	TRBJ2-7	CASGLRQAYEQYF	TGTGCCAGCGGCCTGAGACAAGCCTACGAGCAGTACTTC
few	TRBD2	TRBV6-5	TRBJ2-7	CASTQLSGLSYEQYF	TGTGCCAGCACCCAACTTAGCGGGCTTTCCTACGAGCAGTACTTC
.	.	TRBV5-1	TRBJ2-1	CASSPGDSSYNEQFF	TGCGCCAGCAGCCCTGGAGATAGCTCCTACAATGAGCAGTTCTTC
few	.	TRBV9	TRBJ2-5	CASSVEREETQYF	TGTGCCAGCAGCGTAGAACGAGAAGAGACCCAGTACTTC
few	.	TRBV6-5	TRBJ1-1	CASSPNSNVNTEAFF	TGTGCCAGCAGTCCCAACAGTAACGTAAACACTGAAGCTTTCTTT
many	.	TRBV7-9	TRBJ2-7	CASSRGLYEQYF	TGTGCCAGCAGTCGGGGTTTATACGAGCAGTACTTC
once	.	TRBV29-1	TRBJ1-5	CSVEERMRRGDQPQHF	TGCAGCGTTGAAGAAAGGATGAGAAGGGGCGATCAGCCCCAGCATTTT
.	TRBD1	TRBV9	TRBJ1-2	CASSVGQAIYGYTF	TGTGCCAGCAGCGTCGGACAGGCGATCTATGGCTACACCTTC
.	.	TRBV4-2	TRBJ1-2	CASSQVGGAGDYGYTF	TGTGCCAGCAGCCAAGTTGGGGGCGCGGGTGACTATGGCTACACCTTC
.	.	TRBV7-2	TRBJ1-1	CASSFLDGGAFF	TGTGCCAGCAGCTTCTTGGACGGAGGGGCTTTCTTT
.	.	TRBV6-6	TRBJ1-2	CASNLNLLGKTGYTF	TGTGCCAGCAACCTCAATCTTCTGGGGAAGACGGGCTACACCTTC
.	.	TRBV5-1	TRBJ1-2	CASRPTGPNYGYTF	TGCGCCAGCAGACCGACCGGGCCGAACTATGGCTACACCTTC
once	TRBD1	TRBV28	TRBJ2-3	CASNGGDRVADTQYF	TGTGCCAGCAACGGAGGGGACAGGGTAGCAGATACGCAGTATTTT
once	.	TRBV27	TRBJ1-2	CASSFSGAHGYTF	TGTGCCAGCAGTTTCTCTGGAGCGCATGGCTACACCTTC
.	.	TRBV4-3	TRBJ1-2	CASSQVADNYGYTF	TGCGCCAGCAGCCAAGTGGCAGATAACTATGGCTACACCTTC
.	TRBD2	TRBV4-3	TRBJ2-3	CASSQSSGSTDTQYF	TGCGCCAGCAGCCAGAGTAGCGGGAGCACAGATACGCAGTATTTT
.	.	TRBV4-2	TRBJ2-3	CASSQGDPKQTDTQYF	TGTGCCAGCAGCCAAGGCGACCCGAAGCAGACAGATACGCAGTATTTT
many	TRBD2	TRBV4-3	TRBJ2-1	CASSQQTSGSYNEQFF	TGCGCCAGCAGCCAACAAACTAGCGGGAGTTACAATGAGCAGTTCTTC